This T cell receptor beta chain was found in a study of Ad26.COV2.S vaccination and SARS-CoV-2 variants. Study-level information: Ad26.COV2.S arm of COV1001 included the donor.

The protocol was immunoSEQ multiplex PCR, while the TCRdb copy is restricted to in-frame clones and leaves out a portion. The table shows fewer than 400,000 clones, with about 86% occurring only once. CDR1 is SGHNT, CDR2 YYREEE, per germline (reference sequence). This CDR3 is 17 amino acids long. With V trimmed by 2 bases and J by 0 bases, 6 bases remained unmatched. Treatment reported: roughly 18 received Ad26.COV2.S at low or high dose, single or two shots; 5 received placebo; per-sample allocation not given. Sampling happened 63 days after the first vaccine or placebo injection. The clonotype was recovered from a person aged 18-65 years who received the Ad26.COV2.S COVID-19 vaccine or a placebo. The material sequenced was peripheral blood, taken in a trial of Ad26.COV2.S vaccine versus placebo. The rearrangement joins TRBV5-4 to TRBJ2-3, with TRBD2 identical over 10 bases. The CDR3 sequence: CASSFKRGGPSTDTQYF. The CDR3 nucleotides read TGTGCCAGCAGCTTCAAGCGGGGGGGACCTAGCACAGATACGCAGTATTTT.